The text below deals with one TCR beta chain. Its antigen is not yet known. No base-level quality is on record; no much larger clone is a single base apart. TCR cDNA was synthesized by 5'RACE template switching, which introduced a universal primer site and unique molecular identifiers. cDNA synthesis was primed from both the TCR alpha and TCR beta constant segments. Two PCR steps were used to amplify libraries, with sample barcodes and sequencing adapters being added in the second step. Libraries were sequenced on Illumina HiSeq 2500 (2x100 bp) or NovaSeq (2x150 bp). The published analysis was carried out like this. MIGEC was used to demultiplex reads and collapse the reads into UMI consensus sequences, and MiXCR was used for V(D)J alignment. Clonotypes responding to the vaccine were identified with edgeR on replicate PBMC samples, with the criteria of FDR below 0.01 and a log2 fold change above 5 up to day 15. Each bulk clonotype was labeled CD4 or CD8 based on which sequenced repertoire, CD4 or CD8, contained the clonotype at higher abundance. TCRdb applied fastp at Q25 and MiXCR to the public reads, then kept only in-frame beta chains. Each entry merges the rows of one CDR3 protein and shows their most common DNA and genes. Clone size and V and J calls follow TCRdb, not the original study. The sample data list hundreds of thousands of distinct CDR3 sequences, and around 12% of these were observed just once. Of the sample, under 15% is held by the ten largest clones.

These data originate in a study of T cells after yellow fever vaccination (dated by TCRdb to the late 2010s). General notes on the study: The SMART-Seq v4 Ultra Low Input RNA kit was used to prepare libraries from fractions with low cell numbers. Bulk TCR alpha and beta repertoires were sequenced longitudinally to track T-cell clones before and after primary and booster YFV17D yellow fever vaccination. Two healthy male donors, one aged 18 to 30 and one aged 30 to 39 years, were included in the cohort. Bulk PBMC replicates and cell subsets were isolated from blood drawn at multiple timepoints before and after both primary and secondary immunization.

The sample's treatment or condition, from its label and the paper: live attenuated yellow fever vaccine strain. At each blood-draw timepoint, two biological replicates of bulk PBMCs were collected. A standard Ficoll-Paque protocol was used to isolate PBMCs from peripheral blood. RNA was extracted with TriZol from bulk PBMCs, CD4 and CD8 fractions, and dextramer-positive and dextramer-negative fractions. Trimming removed 6 bases from V and 7 bases from J; the gene matches leave 12 bases unexplained. The germline V gene encodes CDR1 DFQATT and CDR2 SNEGSKA (reference sequence). The CDR3 numbers 14 residues from cysteine through phenylalanine. Only the CDR3 portion is preserved as DNA: 42 bases, with reading frame beginning at the first base. Summary of the overall study and its limitations: Compared with the primary T-cell response, the secondary T-cell response was faster but weaker, reaching its peak on day 5 rather than on day 15. After the booster, most clones that had expanded after primary vaccination were detected again (around 95% of CD4 and around nine tenths of CD8), suggesting broad maintenance of memory. Only two donors were included in the study, so the extent to which the findings can be generalized is limited. Because abundant contaminating clonotypes from the bulk population could be contained in FACS-sorted repertoires, computational filtering was required. A small share of clonotypes occurred in both CD4 and CD8 compartments, likely arising from convergent recombination.

The material sequenced was PBMCs, taken on the day of the yellow fever booster vaccination. The TCR comes from a man younger than 40 who received the YFV17D yellow fever vaccine. The rearranged segments are TRBV20-1 and TRBJ1-5; TRBD1 agrees with 7 junctional bases. The sequence in DNA is TGCAGTGCAACCGACAGGGCCACAGACCAGCCCCAGCATTTT. Its protein is CSATDRATDQPQHF.